The source of this T cell receptor beta chain is a study of shared clonotypes between healthy human individuals. Findings and caveats of the study: Limitation of the genetic and exposure-history diversity represented came from the few donors. The generation probabilities recorded for non-shared clonotypes fell below those of clonotypes shared by all four donors. Estimated richness values were generally larger in naive subsets than in memory subsets.

The assay was carried out at the deep level. Sequenced by immunoSEQ multiplex PCR; TCRdb stores in-frame clones only, minus some. The sample has fewer than 850,000 clones; about 78% are singletons. V shed 4 bases, J shed 7 bases, and the junction held 12 bases outside the gene matches. The germline CDR1 and CDR2 sequences are MDHEN and SYDVKM. The CDR3 is 17 amino acids. As for this clone: What it binds is not known.

The sequencing input was memory CD4+ T cells sorted from blood. Noted subset: CD45RA-negative fraction. The chain links TRBV28 to TRBJ2-7; 14 bases are a match to TRBD2. The TCR sequence derives from a woman aged 25-40 years in good health. The CDR3 sequence is CASSYRGLAGVAWEQYF. The DNA for the CDR3 is TGTGCCAGCAGTTATCGGGGACTAGCGGGAGTGGCCTGGGAGCAGTACTTC.